The following is a T cell receptor (beta chain) sequence with its context. Its target is not known. The sample originates from a study of blood T cells in healthy people across ages. Study outcomes and limitations: Leaving the PBMCs unsorted stopped any conclusive comparison of naive versus antigen-experienced cells.

CDR1 and CDR2 from the germline V gene are DFQATT and SNEGSKA (reference sequence). V shed 0 bases and J shed 3 bases, with 14 bases lying between them. The CDR3 sequence is 15 residues long. It was with a sample-barcoded 5' primer and a J-beta primer mix that a second PCR of roughly 7 to 11 cycles was run. TCRdb used MiXCR to reprocess the 5' RACE reads, holding one entry per CDR3 protein. The sample holds approximately 1.5 million distinct CDR3 sequences; roughly 43% are singletons and the top ten take about 3.8%. This TCR was recovered from a woman aged 18-29 years in good health. This sequence joins TRBV20-1 and TRBJ1-2; D might be TRBD1 (5 bases). The sequenced sample was blood. The CDR3 DNA sequence: TGCAGTGCTAGAGATCCGGCAGGGAATTACTATGGCTACACCTTC. Protein: CSARDPAGNYYGYTF.